This T cell receptor (beta chain) is drawn from a study of T cell repertoires in cytomegalovirus infection. This clonotype has only a few counts. The antigen is undetermined. TCRdb reprocessed the reads with MiXCR, giving one entry per CDR3 protein. The sample lists about 78,000 distinct CDR3 sequences, approximately 42% seen once, with 93% in the top ten. The receptor was isolated from a human donor in good health (CMV status not recorded). Some clones in this sample may be carry-over from other donors' samples. This material consisted of CD8+ T cells from cultured PBMCs, taken from culture after CMV antigen stimulation.

The DNA for the CDR3 is TGCGCCAGCAGCCATGTTGGACAGGGGGACTACGAGCAGTACTTC. Translated: CASSHVGQGDYEQYF. The chain is built from TRBV4-1 and TRBJ2-7; TRBD1 matches 10 bases. In germline, CDR1 is MGHRA, CDR2 YSYEKL. This CDR3 has 15 amino acids. The V segment lost 3 bases and the J segment 3 bases; nucleotides outside the gene matches: 5.